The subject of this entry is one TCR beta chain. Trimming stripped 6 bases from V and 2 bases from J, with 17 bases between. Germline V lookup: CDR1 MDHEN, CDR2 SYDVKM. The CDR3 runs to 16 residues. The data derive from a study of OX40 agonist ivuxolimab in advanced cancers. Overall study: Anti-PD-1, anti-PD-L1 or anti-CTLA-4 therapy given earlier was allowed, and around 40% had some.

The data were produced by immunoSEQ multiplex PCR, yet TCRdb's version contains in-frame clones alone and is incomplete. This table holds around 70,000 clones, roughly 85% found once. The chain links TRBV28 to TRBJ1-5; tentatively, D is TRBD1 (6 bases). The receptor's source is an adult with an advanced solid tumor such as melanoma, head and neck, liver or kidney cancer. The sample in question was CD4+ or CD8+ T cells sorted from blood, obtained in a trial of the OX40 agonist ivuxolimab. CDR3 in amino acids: CASSRQQGEGNQPQHF. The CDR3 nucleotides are TGTGCCAGCAGCCGTCAACAGGGTGAGGGCAATCAGCCCCAGCATTTT.